The 4 T cell receptor beta chains presented below share a single source sample, sequenced in a study of blood T cell repertoires in COVID-19. Some clones are missing from TCRdb's copy, which holds only in-frame ones; the method was immunoSEQ multiplex PCR. The sample holds hundreds of thousands of clones, roughly 88% seen once. Sequencing input: PBMCs or T cells enriched from blood (not recorded which). The receptors were gathered from a woman between 18 and 30 years old who had been exposed to COVID-19.

The chain recombines TRBV10-3 with TRBJ1-2; a weak D match, TRBD1 (5 bases). The CDR3 runs to 13 residues. Germline V CDR1 and CDR2: ENHRY, SYGVKD. The germline V and J ends were trimmed by 6 bases and 6 bases, with 14 bases remaining between them. CDR3: CAISSGVGDGYTF. The CDR3, as DNA: TGTGCCATCAGCTCGGGAGTGGGGGATGGCTACACCTTC.

The rearrangement joins TRBV15 to TRBJ2-3; 11 nucleotides agree with TRBD2. Germline V gene lookup returns CDR1 LNHNV and CDR2 YYDKDF (reference sequence). There are 16 residues in the CDR3. J lost 6 bases, V lost 5 bases, and 10 bases had no gene match. CDR3 sequence reads: CATSRKGTSGADTQYF. In DNA form, the CDR3 reads TGTGCCACCAGCCGGAAAGGGACTAGCGGTGCCGATACGCAGTATTTT.

This clone was counted a single time. This chain joins TRBV5-1 and TRBJ2-1, with 8 bases that match TRBD2. Per the germline V gene, CDR1 is SGHRS and CDR2 is YFSETQ. The ends lost 0 bases at V and 7 bases at J; junction bases unmatched: 6. The CDR3 totals 15 residues. The CDR3, as DNA: TGCGCCAGCAGCTTGGATCGGGGGGGAGTAAATGAGCAGTTCTTC. Translation: CASSLDRGGVNEQFF.

This rearrangement joins TRBV3-1 (or the pseudogene TRBV3-2) to TRBJ1-5, with TRBD1 as a possible D gene (5 bases). The CDR3 loop spans 12 amino acids. The V end was cut by 8 bases, the J end by 2 bases, with 7 bases between. Germline values: CDR1 LGHDT, CDR2 YNNKEL (reference sequence). This CDR3 reads CASQGGNQPQHF. In DNA, the CDR3 is TGTGCCAGCCAGGGTGGCAATCAGCCCCAGCATTTT.